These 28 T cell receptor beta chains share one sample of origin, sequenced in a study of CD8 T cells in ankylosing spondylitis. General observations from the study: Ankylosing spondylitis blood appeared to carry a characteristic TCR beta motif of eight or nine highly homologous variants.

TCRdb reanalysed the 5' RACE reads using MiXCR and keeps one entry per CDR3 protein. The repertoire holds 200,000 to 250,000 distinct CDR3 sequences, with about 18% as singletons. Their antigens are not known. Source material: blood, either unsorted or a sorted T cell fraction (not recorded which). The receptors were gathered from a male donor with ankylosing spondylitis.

The CDR3 is CAWSDVGVSYEQYF. For the CDR3, the DNA is TGTGCCTGGAGTGACGTAGGGGTTTCCTACGAGCAGTACTTC. The chain links TRBV30 to TRBJ2-7; a weak D match, TRBD1 (5 bases). V lost 1 base to trimming and J lost 1 base, with 11 bases between them. There are 14 residues in the CDR3. The germline CDR1 and CDR2 sequences are GTSNPN and SVGIG (reference sequence).

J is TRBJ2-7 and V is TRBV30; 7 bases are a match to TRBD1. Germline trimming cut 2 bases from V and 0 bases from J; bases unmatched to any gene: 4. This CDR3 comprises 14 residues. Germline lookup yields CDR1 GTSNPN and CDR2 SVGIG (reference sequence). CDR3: CAWSRGLFSYEQYF. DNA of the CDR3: TGTGCCTGGAGTAGGGGGCTATTCTCCTACGAGCAGTACTTC.

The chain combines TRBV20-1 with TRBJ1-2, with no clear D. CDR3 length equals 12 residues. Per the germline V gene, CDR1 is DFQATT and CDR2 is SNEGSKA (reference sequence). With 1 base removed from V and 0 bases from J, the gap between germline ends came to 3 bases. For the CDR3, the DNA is TGCAGTGCTAGAGCACCTAACTATGGCTACACCTTC. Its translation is CSARAPNYGYTF.

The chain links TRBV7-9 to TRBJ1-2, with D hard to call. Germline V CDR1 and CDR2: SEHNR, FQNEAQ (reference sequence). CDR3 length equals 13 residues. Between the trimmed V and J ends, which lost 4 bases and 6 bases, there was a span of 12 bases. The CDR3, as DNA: TGTGCCAGCAGCTCTAGCGGGCAGAATGGCTACACCTTC. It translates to CASSSSGQNGYTF.

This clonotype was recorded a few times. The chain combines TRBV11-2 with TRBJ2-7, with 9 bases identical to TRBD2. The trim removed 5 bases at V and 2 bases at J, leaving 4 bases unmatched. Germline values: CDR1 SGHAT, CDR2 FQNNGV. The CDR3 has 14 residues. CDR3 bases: TGTGCCAGCAGCCCAGTAGCGGGGGCCTACGAGCAGTACTTC. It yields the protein CASSPVAGAYEQYF.

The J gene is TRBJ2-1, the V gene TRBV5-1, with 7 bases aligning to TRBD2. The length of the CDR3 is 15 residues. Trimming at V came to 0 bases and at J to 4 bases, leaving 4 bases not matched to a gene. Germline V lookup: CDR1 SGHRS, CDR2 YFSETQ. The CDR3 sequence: CASSLASGEYNEQFF. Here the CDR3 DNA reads TGCGCCAGCAGCTTGGCTAGCGGAGAATACAATGAGCAGTTCTTC.

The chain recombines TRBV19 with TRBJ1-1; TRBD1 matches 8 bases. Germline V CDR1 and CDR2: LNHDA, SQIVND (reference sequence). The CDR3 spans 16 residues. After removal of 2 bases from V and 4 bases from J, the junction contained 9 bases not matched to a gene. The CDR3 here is CASSISATGDFTEAFF. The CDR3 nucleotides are TGTGCCAGTAGTATATCAGCGACAGGGGATTTCACTGAAGCTTTCTTT.

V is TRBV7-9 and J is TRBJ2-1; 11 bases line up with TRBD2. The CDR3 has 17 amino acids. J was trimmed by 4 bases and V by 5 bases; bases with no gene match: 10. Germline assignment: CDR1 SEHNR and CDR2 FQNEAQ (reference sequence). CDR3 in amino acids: CASSHQTSGTSYNEQFF. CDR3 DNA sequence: TGTGCCAGCAGCCACCAGACTAGCGGGACGTCTTACAATGAGCAGTTCTTC.

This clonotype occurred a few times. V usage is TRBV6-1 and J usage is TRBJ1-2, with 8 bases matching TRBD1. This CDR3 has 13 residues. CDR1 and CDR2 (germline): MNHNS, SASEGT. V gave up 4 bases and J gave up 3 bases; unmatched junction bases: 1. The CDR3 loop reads CASSVTGDYGYTF. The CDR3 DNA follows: TGTGCCAGCAGTGTGACAGGGGACTATGGCTACACCTTC.

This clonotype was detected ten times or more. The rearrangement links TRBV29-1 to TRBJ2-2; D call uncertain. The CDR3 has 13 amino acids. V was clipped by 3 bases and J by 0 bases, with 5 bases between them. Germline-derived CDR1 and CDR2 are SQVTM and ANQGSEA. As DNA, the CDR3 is TGCAGCGTTGAGGGCCCGAACACCGGGGAGCTGTTTTTT. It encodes CSVEGPNTGELFF.

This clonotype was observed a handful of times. The CDR3 bases are TGTGCCAGCAGTTTCCACGGGACTAGCGGGGGGGAGACCCAGTACTTC. It yields the protein CASSFHGTSGGETQYF. The chain carries TRBV28 and TRBJ2-5; 15 nucleotides match TRBD2. This CDR3 spans 16 amino acids. V shed 3 bases, J shed 5 bases, and the junction held 4 bases outside the gene matches. CDR1 and CDR2 from the germline V gene are MDHEN and SYDVKM.

For the CDR3, the DNA is TGCGCCACCCGGGAATCTCAAGGCGAGACCCAGTACTTC. Amino acids: CATRESQGETQYF. The chain carries TRBV5-1 and TRBJ2-5, with D perhaps matching TRBD2 (5 bases). Germline CDR1 reads SGHRS; CDR2 reads YFSETQ. Trimming took off 9 bases at V and 5 bases at J, with 17 bases between the two ends. CDR3 size: 13 residues.

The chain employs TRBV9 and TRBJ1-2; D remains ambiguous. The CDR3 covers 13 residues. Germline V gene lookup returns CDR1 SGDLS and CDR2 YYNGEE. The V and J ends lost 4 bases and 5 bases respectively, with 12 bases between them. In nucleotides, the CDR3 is TGTGCCAGCAGCCCCCCCACTGATTATGGCTACACCTTC. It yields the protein CASSPPTDYGYTF. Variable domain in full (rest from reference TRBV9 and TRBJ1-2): DSGVTQTPKHLITATGQRVTLRCSPRSGDLSVYWYQQSLDQGLQFLIQYYNGEERAKGNILERFSAQQFPDLHSELNLSSLELGDSALYFCASSPPTDYGYTFGSGTRLTVV.

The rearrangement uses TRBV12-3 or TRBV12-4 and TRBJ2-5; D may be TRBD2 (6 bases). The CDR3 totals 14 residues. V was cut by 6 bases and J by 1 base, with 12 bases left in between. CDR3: CASRGDSFQETQYF. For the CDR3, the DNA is TGTGCCAGCAGGGGGGACTCCTTCCAAGAGACCCAGTACTTC.

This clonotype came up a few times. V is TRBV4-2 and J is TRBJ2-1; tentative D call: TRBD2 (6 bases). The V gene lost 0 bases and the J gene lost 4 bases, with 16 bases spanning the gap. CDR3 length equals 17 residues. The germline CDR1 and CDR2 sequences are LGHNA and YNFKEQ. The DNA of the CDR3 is TGTGCCAGCAGCCAAGATTATAATAGCGGACGTTACAATGAGCAGTTCTTC. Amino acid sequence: CASSQDYNSGRYNEQFF.

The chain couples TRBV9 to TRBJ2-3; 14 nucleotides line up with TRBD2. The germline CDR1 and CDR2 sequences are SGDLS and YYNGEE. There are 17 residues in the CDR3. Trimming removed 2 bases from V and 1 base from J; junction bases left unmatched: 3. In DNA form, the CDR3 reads TGTGCCAGCAGCGTGACTAGCGGGGGGGCCGGCACAGATACGCAGTATTTT. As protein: CASSVTSGGAGTDTQYF.

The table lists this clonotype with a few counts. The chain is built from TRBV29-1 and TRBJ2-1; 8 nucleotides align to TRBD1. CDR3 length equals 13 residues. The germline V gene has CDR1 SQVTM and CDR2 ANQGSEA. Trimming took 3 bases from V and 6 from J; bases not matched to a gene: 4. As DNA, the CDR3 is TGCAGCGTTGAGGACAGGGTGGGCAATGAGCAGTTCTTC. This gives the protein CSVEDRVGNEQFF.

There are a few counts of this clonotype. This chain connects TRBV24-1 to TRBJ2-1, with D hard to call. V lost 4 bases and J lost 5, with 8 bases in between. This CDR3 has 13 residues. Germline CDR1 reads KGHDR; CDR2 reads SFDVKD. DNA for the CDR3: TGTGCCACCAGTGACTGGTCGGACAATGAGCAGTTCTTC. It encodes CATSDWSDNEQFF.

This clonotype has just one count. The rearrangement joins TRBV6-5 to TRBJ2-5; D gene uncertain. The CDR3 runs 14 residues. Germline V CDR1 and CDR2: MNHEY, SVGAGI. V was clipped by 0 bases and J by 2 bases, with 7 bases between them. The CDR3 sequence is CASSYSQAQETQYF. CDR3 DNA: TGTGCCAGCAGTTACTCGCAGGCTCAAGAGACCCAGTACTTC.

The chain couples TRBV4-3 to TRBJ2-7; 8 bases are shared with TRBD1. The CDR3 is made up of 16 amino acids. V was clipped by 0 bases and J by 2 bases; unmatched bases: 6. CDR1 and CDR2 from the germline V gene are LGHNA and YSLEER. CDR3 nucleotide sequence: TGCGCCAGCAGCCAAGATTGGCAGGGGGCCCCCTACGAGCAGTACTTC. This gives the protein CASSQDWQGAPYEQYF.

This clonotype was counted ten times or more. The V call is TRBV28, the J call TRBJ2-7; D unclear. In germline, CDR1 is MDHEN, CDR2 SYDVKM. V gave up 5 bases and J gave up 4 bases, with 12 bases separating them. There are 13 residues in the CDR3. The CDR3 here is CASSPLRLYEQYF. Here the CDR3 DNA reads TGTGCCAGCAGTCCCCTCCGACTTTACGAGCAGTACTTC.

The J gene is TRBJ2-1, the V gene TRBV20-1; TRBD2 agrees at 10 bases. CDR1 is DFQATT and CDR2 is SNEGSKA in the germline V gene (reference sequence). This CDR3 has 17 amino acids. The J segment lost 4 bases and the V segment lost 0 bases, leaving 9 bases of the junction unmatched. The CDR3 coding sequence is TGCAGTGCTAGAGAGATCCTAAGCGGGGGGGAGTACAATGAGCAGTTCTTC. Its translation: CSAREILSGGEYNEQFF.

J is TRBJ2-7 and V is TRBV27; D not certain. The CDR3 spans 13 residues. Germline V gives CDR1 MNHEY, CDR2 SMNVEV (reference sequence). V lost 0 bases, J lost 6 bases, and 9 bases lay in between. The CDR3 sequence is CASSLSRDSEQYF. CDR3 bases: TGTGCCAGCAGTTTATCAAGGGATTCCGAGCAGTACTTC.

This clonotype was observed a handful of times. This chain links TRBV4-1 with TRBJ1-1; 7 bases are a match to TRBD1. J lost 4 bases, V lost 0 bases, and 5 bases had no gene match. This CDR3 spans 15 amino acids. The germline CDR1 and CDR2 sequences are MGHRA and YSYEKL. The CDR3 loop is CASSQDTGEGTEAFF. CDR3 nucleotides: TGCGCCAGCAGCCAAGATACAGGGGAGGGCACTGAAGCTTTCTTT.

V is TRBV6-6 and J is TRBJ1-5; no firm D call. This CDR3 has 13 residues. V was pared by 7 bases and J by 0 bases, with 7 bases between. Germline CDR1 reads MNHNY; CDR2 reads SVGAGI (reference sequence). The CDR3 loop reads CASTSYSNQPQHF. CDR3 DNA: TGTGCCAGCACCTCCTATAGCAATCAGCCCCAGCATTTT.

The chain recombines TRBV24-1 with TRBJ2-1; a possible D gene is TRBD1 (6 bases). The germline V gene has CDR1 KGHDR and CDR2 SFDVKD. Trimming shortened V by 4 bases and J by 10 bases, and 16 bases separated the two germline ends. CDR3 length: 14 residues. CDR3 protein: CATSDRDISPEQFF. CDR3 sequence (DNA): TGTGCCACCAGTGACCGGGACATTTCGCCCGAGCAGTTCTTC.

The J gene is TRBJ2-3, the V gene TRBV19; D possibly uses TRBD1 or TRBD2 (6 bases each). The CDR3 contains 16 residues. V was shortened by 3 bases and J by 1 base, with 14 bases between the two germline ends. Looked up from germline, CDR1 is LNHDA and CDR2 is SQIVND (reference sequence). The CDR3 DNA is TGTGCCAGTAGTATCACGCCAGGGGAGGGCACAGATACGCAGTATTTT. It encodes CASSITPGEGTDTQYF. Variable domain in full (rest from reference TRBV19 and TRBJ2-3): DGGITQSPKYLFRKEGQNVTLSCEQNLNHDAMYWYRQDPGQGLRLIYYSQIVNDFQKGDIAEGYSVSREKKESFPLTVTSAQKNPTAFYLCASSITPGEGTDTQYFGPGTRLTVL.

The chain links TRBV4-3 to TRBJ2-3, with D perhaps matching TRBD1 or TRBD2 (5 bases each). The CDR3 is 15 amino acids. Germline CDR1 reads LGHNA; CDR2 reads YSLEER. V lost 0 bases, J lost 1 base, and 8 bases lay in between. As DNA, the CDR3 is TGCGCCAGCAGCCAAGAAGGGGACGGCACAGATACGCAGTATTTT. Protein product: CASSQEGDGTDTQYF.